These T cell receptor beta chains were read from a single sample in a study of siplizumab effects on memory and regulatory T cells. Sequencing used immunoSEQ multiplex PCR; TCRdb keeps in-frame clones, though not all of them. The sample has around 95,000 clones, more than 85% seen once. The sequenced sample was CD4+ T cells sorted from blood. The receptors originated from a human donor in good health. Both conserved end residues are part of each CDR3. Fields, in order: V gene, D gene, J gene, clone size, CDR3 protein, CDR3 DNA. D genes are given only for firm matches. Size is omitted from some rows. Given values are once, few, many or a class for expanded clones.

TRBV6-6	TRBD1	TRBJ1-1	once	CASYKTGTGNTEAFF	TGTGCCAGCTATAAAACCGGGACAGGGAACACTGAAGCTTTCTTT
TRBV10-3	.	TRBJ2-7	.	CAISESSDSRVDF	TGTGCCATCAGTGAGTCCAGTGATTCTCGGGTAGACTTC
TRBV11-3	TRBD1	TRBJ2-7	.	CASSLGDRGDYEQYF	TGTGCCAGCAGCTTAGGGGACAGGGGTGACTACGAGCAGTACTTC
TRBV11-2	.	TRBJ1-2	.	CASSPRALPTGYGYTF	TGTGCCAGCAGCCCGAGGGCCCTCCCGACGGGCTATGGCTACACCTTC
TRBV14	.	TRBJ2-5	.	CASSQGRGLSETQYF	TGTGCCAGCAGCCAAGGTCGGGGGCTGTCGGAGACCCAGTACTTC
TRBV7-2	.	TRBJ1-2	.	CASSLEIVYGYTF	TGTGCCAGCAGCTTAGAGATCGTCTATGGCTACACCTTC
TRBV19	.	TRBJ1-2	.	CASSLTGFGYTF	TGTGCCAGTAGCCTTACAGGGTTCGGCTACACCTTC
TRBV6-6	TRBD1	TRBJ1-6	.	CASSYGQGVGSPLHF	TGTGCCAGCAGTTACGGACAGGGGGTAGGATCACCCCTCCACTTT
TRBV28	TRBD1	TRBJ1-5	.	CASSPGQRNQPQHF	TGTGCCAGCAGCCCGGGACAGCGAAATCAGCCCCAGCATTTT
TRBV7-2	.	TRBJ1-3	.	CASSLIWGNTIYF	TGTGCCAGCAGCTTAATTTGGGGAAACACCATATATTTT
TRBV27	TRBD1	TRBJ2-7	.	CASSLGQPGQGSYEQYF	TGTGCCAGCAGTTTGGGTCAACCGGGACAGGGGTCGTACGAGCAGTACTTC
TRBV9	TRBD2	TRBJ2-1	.	CASSPSGGTSGWSSYNEQFF	TGTGCCAGCAGCCCGTCCGGTGGGACTAGCGGTTGGAGCTCCTACAATGAGCAGTTCTTC
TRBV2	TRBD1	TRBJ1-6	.	CASSTRAGGQGNSPLHF	TGTGCCAGCAGTACCCGCGCGGGGGGACAGGGGAATTCACCCCTCCACTTT
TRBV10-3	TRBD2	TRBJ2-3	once	CAIRTSGGPNTDTQYF	TGTGCCATCAGGACTAGCGGGGGCCCTAACACAGATACGCAGTATTTT
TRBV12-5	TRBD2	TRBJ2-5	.	CASGSPLAGGPQETQYF	TGTGCTAGTGGTTCGCCTCTAGCGGGGGGGCCTCAAGAGACCCAGTACTTC
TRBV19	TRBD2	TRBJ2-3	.	CASSPTSGGAADTQYF	TGTGCCAGTAGCCCGACTAGCGGGGGGGCAGCAGATACGCAGTATTTT
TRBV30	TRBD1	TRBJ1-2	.	CAWRGGSSGNYGYTF	TGTGCCTGGCGAGGGGGCTCATCTGGAAACTATGGCTACACCTTC
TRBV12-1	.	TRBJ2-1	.	CASSLGQGSYNEQFF	TGTGCCAGCAGCTTGGGACAGGGATCCTACAATGAGCAGTTCTTC
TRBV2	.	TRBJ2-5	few	CASTLDREGEQTQYF	TGTGCCAGCACCTTAGACAGGGAGGGTGAACAGACCCAGTACTTC
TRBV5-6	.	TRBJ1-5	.	CASSLGGGANQPQHF	TGTGCCAGCAGCCTGGGCGGGGGGGCCAATCAGCCCCAGCATTTT
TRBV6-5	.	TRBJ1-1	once	CASAVSTEAFF	TGTGCCAGCGCTGTATCCACTGAAGCTTTCTTT
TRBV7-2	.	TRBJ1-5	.	CASSPRMAGKGQPQHF	TGTGCCAGCAGCCCACGGATGGCAGGGAAGGGTCAGCCCCAGCATTTT
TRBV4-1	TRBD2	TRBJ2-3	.	CASERSGGGFGTQYF	TGCGCCAGCGAGCGCAGCGGGGGGGGCTTTGGTACGCAGTATTTT
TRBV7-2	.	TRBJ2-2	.	CASSLGRRTGELFF	TGTGCCAGCAGCTTGGGCAGACGCACCGGGGAGCTGTTTTTT
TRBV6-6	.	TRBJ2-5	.	CASRRKETQYF	TGTGCCAGTCGACGGAAAGAGACCCAGTACTTC
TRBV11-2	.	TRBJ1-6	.	CASSQWVNSPLHF	TGTGCCAGCAGCCAGTGGGTCAATTCACCCCTCCACTTT
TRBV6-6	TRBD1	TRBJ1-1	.	CASRNRDRGNEAFF	TGTGCCAGCAGGAACCGGGACAGGGGCAATGAAGCTTTCTTT
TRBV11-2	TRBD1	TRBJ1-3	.	CASSARTGSGNTIYF	TGTGCCAGCAGCGCACGGACAGGTTCTGGAAACACCATATATTTT
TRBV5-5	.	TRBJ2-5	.	CASSLAGNLIETQYF	TGTGCCAGCAGCTTGGCCGGGAACCTCATAGAGACCCAGTACTTC
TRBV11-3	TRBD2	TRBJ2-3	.	CASSPLAGLTDTQYF	TGTGCCAGCAGCCCACTAGCGGGGCTCACAGATACGCAGTATTTT
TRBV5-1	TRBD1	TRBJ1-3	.	CASSRDRVSGNTIYF	TGCGCCAGCAGCCGAGACAGGGTTTCTGGAAACACCATATATTTT
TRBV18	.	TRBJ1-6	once	CASSPRDEGDSSPLHF	TGTGCCAGCTCACCACGTGATGAAGGGGATTCTTCACCCCTCCACTTT
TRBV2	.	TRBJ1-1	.	CASAREVNTEAFF	TGTGCCAGCGCAAGGGAGGTTAACACTGAAGCTTTCTTT
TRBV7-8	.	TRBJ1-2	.	CASSLAGTASFNYGYTF	TGTGCCAGCAGCCTAGCCGGGACTGCCAGCTTCAACTATGGCTACACCTTC
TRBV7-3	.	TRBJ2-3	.	CASSIGTYTDTQYF	TGTGCCAGCAGCATCGGGACTTACACAGATACGCAGTATTTT
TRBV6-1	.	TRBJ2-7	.	CASSARTGNSYEQYF	TGTGCCAGCAGTGCCAGAACAGGGAACTCCTACGAGCAGTACTTC
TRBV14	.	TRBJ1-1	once	CASSHIKSRNTEAFF	TGTGCCAGCAGCCACATTAAGTCAAGGAACACTGAAGCTTTCTTT
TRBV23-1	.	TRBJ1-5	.	CASSAMVEGGVKNNQPQHF	TGCGCCAGCAGTGCGATGGTGGAAGGAGGGGTCAAGAACAATCAGCCCCAGCATTTT
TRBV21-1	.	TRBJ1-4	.	CAREIRSEPTNEKLFF	TGTGCCAGAGAGATTCGGTCAGAACCAACTAATGAAAAACTGTTTTTT
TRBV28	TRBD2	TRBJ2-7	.	CASSSSGGTYEQYF	TGTGCCAGCAGCTCTAGCGGGGGGACCTACGAGCAGTACTTC
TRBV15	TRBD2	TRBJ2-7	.	CATSRIAGEGEQYF	TGTGCCACCAGCAGAATAGCGGGGGAGGGGGAGCAGTACTTC
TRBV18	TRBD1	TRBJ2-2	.	CASSRYRTGEANTGELFF	TGTGCCAGCTCCCGATATAGGACAGGGGAGGCGAACACCGGGGAGCTGTTTTTT
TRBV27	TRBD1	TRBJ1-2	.	CASSLYGQGLRDYGYTF	TGTGCCAGCAGTTTATACGGACAGGGCTTAAGAGACTATGGCTACACCTTC
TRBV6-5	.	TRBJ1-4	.	CASSYSGGLPEKLFF	TGTGCCAGCAGTTACTCAGGAGGGCTTCCTGAAAAACTGTTTTTT
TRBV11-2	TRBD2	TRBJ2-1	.	CASSWTRANEQFF	TGTGCCAGCAGCTGGACTAGGGCCAATGAGCAGTTCTTC
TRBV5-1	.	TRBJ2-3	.	CASSLGGVKDTQYF	TGCGCCAGCAGCTTGGGAGGGGTTAAAGATACGCAGTATTTT
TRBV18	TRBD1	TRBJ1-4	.	CASRDRAVTNEKLFF	TGTGCCAGCCGAGACAGGGCGGTGACTAATGAAAAACTGTTTTTT
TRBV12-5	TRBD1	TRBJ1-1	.	CASGPTGTVKTEAFF	TGTGCTAGTGGGCCGACCGGGACAGTTAAAACTGAAGCTTTCTTT
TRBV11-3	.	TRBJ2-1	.	CASSLRTVVGGEQFF	TGTGCCAGCAGCTTACGGACTGTCGTGGGGGGTGAGCAGTTCTTC
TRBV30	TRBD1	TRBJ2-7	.	CAWSVHRGPYEQYF	TGTGCCTGGAGTGTACACAGGGGGCCCTACGAGCAGTACTTC
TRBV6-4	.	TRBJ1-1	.	CASKRDTGGTEAFF	TGTGCCAGCAAAAGAGACACGGGGGGCACTGAAGCTTTCTTT
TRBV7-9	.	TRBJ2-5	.	CASSFRAGGETQYF	TGTGCCAGCAGCTTCCGGGCGGGTGGTGAGACCCAGTACTTC
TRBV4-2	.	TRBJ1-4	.	CASSQFTAVQATNEKLFF	TGTGCCAGCAGCCAATTTACCGCCGTGCAGGCAACTAATGAAAAACTGTTTTTT
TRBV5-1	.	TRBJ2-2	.	CASSLEETRNTGELFF	TGCGCCAGCAGCTTAGAGGAGACTAGGAACACCGGGGAGCTGTTTTTT
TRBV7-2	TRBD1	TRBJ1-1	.	CASSSGQGRGGLNTEAFF	TGTGCCAGCAGCTCGGGACAGGGGAGAGGCGGTTTGAACACTGAAGCTTTCTTT
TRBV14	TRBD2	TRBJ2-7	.	CASSQDWGGSYEQYF	TGTGCCAGCAGCCAAGACTGGGGGGGCTCCTACGAGCAGTACTTC
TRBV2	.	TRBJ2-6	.	CASQGSSGANVLTF	TGTGCCTCCCAAGGAAGCTCTGGGGCCAACGTCCTGACTTTC
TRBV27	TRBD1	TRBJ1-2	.	CASSLIGTGKGYTF	TGTGCCAGCAGTTTAATTGGGACAGGGAAAGGCTACACCTTC
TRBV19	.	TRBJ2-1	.	CASSDYNEQFF	TGTGCCAGTAGTGACTACAATGAGCAGTTCTTC
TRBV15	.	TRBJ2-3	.	CATSRDSILTTDTQYF	TGTGCCACCAGCAGAGACTCCATTCTCACCACAGATACGCAGTATTTT